The 21 T cell receptor beta chains presented below share a single source sample, sequenced in a study of cytomegalovirus exposure and HLA in healthy donors. This PCR relied on a set of 60 Vbeta primers and 13 Jbeta primers. Profiled with immunoSEQ multiplex PCR; TCRdb holds only in-frame clones, not every one. Of some 180,000 clones in the sample, 65% to 85% are singletons; the top ten hold approximately 1.8%. The sequencing sample was made of PBMCs. These receptor sequences come from a man aged 35 to 55 in good health and CMV-seropositive.

This sequence joins TRBV5-1 and TRBJ2-5; 8 nucleotides agree with TRBD2. The CDR3 contains 15 residues. V dropped 4 bases and J dropped 4; count of bases not matched to a gene: 9. Germline V lookup: CDR1 SGHRS, CDR2 YFSETQ. The CDR3 sequence is CASSLTSGGGETQYF. The CDR3 nucleotides are TGCGCCAGCAGCCTCACATCGGGGGGGGGAGAGACCCAGTACTTC.

The chain uses TRBV29-1 and TRBJ2-1; 7 bases fit TRBD2. Trimming took 7 bases from V and 8 from J; bases not matched to a gene: 11. Germline CDR1 is SQVTM and CDR2 is ANQGSEA. The CDR3 totals 13 residues. This chain's CDR3 is CSARWGGSDEQFF. CDR3 nucleotides: TGCAGCGCCCGTTGGGGGGGGTCCGATGAGCAGTTCTTC.

The rearrangement uses TRBV6-1 and TRBJ2-7; D remains ambiguous. CDR1 MNHNS and CDR2 SASEGT come from the germline V gene. This CDR3 has 14 amino acids. The ends were cut back, 6 bases at V and 0 bases at J, with 12 bases in the middle. The DNA for the CDR3 is TGTGCCAGCAGACCTCGACTGGCCTCCTACGAGCAGTACTTC. Translation: CASRPRLASYEQYF.

The chain recombines TRBV7-8 with TRBJ2-7, with D perhaps TRBD2 (6 bases). The germline V gene has CDR1 SGHVS and CDR2 FQNEAQ. Trimming cost V 1 base and J 2 bases, with 12 bases left between them. The CDR3 covers 15 residues. Written as DNA, the CDR3 is TGTGCCAGCAGCTTAGAACCGGGAGCCGCCTACGAGCAGTACTTC. Translated, it gives CASSLEPGAAYEQYF. The entire variable domain, with the rest obtained from reference TRBV7-8 and TRBJ2-7, is as follows: GAGVSQSPRYKVAKRGQDVALRCDPISGHVSLFWYQQALGQGPEFLTYFQNEAQLDKSGLPSDRFFAERPEGSVSTLKIQRTQQEDSAVYLCASSLEPGAAYEQYFGPGTRLTVT.

The genes are TRBV5-1 and TRBJ1-1, with 8 bases fitting TRBD1. From germline, CDR1 is SGHRS and CDR2 YFSETQ. The CDR3 loop spans 14 amino acids. The trim removed 4 bases at V and 10 bases at J, leaving 12 bases unmatched. This CDR3 reads CASSLGGQERLAFF. As DNA, the CDR3 is TGCGCCAGCAGCCTGGGGGGACAGGAGAGGCTAGCTTTCTTT.

The chain employs TRBV9 and TRBJ2-2, with TRBD2 identical over 12 bases. CDR1 and CDR2 from the germline V gene are SGDLS and YYNGEE. This CDR3 comprises 19 residues. The ends lost 4 bases at V and 7 bases at J; junction bases unmatched: 17. DNA of the CDR3: TGTGCCAGCAGCCTTTCTCCCGAGACTAGCGGGAGTCGTGGCGGGGAGCTGTTTTTT. Translation: CASSLSPETSGSRGGELFF.

This clone was observed a handful of times. V and J are TRBV30 and TRBJ1-2; D is possibly TRBD1 (5 bases). Trimming removed 3 bases from V and 1 base from J, with 12 bases in between. This CDR3 contains 14 residues. Per germline, CDR1 GTSNPN and CDR2 SVGIG (reference sequence). DNA for the CDR3: TGTGCCTGGAGCGATAAAGGGGTTAACTATGGCTACACCTTC. Encoded protein: CAWSDKGVNYGYTF.

The chain joins TRBV25-1 to TRBJ2-1, with 7 bases matching TRBD2. Germline trimming cut 4 bases from V and 5 bases from J; bases unmatched to any gene: 11. CDR1 MGHDK and CDR2 SYGVNS come from the germline V gene. This CDR3 has 16 amino acids. CDR3 DNA sequence: TGTGCCAGCAGTGGGGAACCTCTAGCGGAAAACAATGAGCAGTTCTTC. Translation: CASSGEPLAENNEQFF.

This sequence joins TRBV5-6 and TRBJ2-6; perhaps TRBD1 as D (6 bases). Germline V gene sequence: CDR1 SGHDT, CDR2 YYEEEE. V lost 1 base to trimming and J lost 4 bases, with 18 bases between them. The CDR3 has 18 residues. The CDR3 sequence is CASSLLGTTNLGANVLTF. CDR3 coding DNA: TGTGCCAGCAGCTTGCTCGGGACAACTAACTTAGGGGCCAACGTCCTGACTTTC.

This clone was recorded once. J is TRBJ2-1 and V is TRBV18, with TRBD2 matching 12 bases. Germline V gives CDR1 KGHSH, CDR2 LQKENI. This CDR3 spans 17 amino acids. J lost 9 bases, V lost 3 bases, and 12 bases had no gene match. CDR3 residues: CASSPLPSGRALGEQFF. The CDR3 DNA sequence: TGTGCCAGCTCACCCTTACCTAGCGGGAGGGCCTTGGGTGAGCAGTTCTTC.

Points on this clone: Other DNA variants within this sample encode the same CDR3. The DNA of the CDR3 is TGTGCCAGCAGTGCCCCGCCGGGTGCTATCAATGAGCAGTTCTTC. Translated, it gives CASSAPPGAINEQFF. The chain uses TRBV27 and TRBJ2-1; D uncertain. The CDR3 covers 15 residues. V dropped 5 bases and J dropped 6 bases, with 17 bases sitting between them. Germline V CDR1 and CDR2: MNHEY, SMNVEV (reference sequence).

J is TRBJ2-5 and V is TRBV4-3, with D possibly TRBD1 on 5 matching bases. The ends were cut back, 2 bases at V and 2 bases at J, with 18 bases in the middle. CDR3 length: 17 amino acids. Germline values: CDR1 LGHNA, CDR2 YSLEER. The CDR3 loop reads CASSQFGLGQIQETQYF. CDR3 nucleotide sequence: TGCGCCAGCAGCCAATTTGGTTTGGGGCAAATTCAAGAGACCCAGTACTTC.

The rearrangement joins TRBV7-9 to TRBJ1-1; no reliable D call. The CDR3 runs to 13 residues. V dropped 5 bases and J dropped 2 bases, with 9 bases sitting between them. Germline CDR1 is SEHNR and CDR2 is FQNEAQ (reference sequence). This CDR3 reads CASSTRSNTEAFF. The CDR3 DNA reads as TGTGCCAGCAGCACGAGGTCCAACACTGAAGCTTTCTTT. Drawing the rest from reference TRBV7-9 and TRBJ1-1, the complete variable domain is DTGVSQNPRHKITKRGQNVTFRCDPISEHNRLYWYRQTLGQGPEFLTYFQNEAQLEKSRLLSDRFSAERPKGSFSTLEIQRTEQGDSAMYLCASSTRSNTEAFFGQGTRLTVV.

Of note for this clone: The junction departs from the called germline gene at one end, perhaps through a read error. The chain carries TRBV7-9 and TRBJ2-7; D possibly corresponds to TRBD1 (6 bases). The CDR3 has 13 residues. CDR1 and CDR2 (germline): SEHNR, FQNEAQ (reference sequence). CDR3 sequence (DNA): TGTTCCAGCAGCTACGACAGGTCCGGCGAGCAGTACTTC. Its protein is CSSSYDRSGEQYF.

The genes are TRBV25-1 and TRBJ2-5; 9 positions agree with TRBD2. V lost 3 bases and J lost 5; bases outside the gene matches: 4. The CDR3 runs to 14 residues. The germline V gene encodes CDR1 MGHDK and CDR2 SYGVNS. In DNA, the CDR3 is TGTGCCAGCAGTGAGACTAGCGGAGGGGAGACCCAGTACTTC. It specifies CASSETSGGETQYF.

J is TRBJ1-2 and V is TRBV5-6; TRBD1 is a possible D gene (5 bases). This CDR3 is built from 13 residues. The V end was cut by 4 bases, the J end by 3 bases, with 10 bases between. Germline CDR1 reads SGHDT; CDR2 reads YYEEEE. The CDR3 DNA follows: TGTGCCAGCAGCCCGAGACAGCACTATGGCTACACCTTC. Residues: CASSPRQHYGYTF.

The chain has TRBV5-1 and TRBJ1-1, with 7 bases that match TRBD1. Germline CDR1 reads SGHRS; CDR2 reads YFSETQ. The CDR3 is made up of 15 amino acids. J gave up 3 bases and V 3 bases, and 8 bases lay outside the gene matches. The CDR3, as DNA: TGCGCCAGCAGCTGGGCCGGGACAGCGGACACTGAAGCTTTCTTT. Protein product: CASSWAGTADTEAFF.

V is TRBV11-2 and J is TRBJ1-6; possible D gene TRBD1, 5 bases. The ends were cut back, 6 bases at V and 6 bases at J, with 27 bases in the middle. Per the germline V gene, CDR1 is SGHAT and CDR2 is FQNNGV. This CDR3 contains 19 residues. In DNA form, the CDR3 reads TGTGCCAGCAGTCGTACATTCATGGGGGGTAGAAGGGCTAATTCACCCCTCCACTTT. Encoded protein: CASSRTFMGGRRANSPLHF.

The J gene is TRBJ2-5, the V gene TRBV19; D might be TRBD1 (5 bases). The CDR3 consists of 13 residues. Trimming left V 4 bases short and J 0 bases short, with 6 bases between. Germline CDR1 is LNHDA and CDR2 is SQIVND (reference sequence). CDR3 sequence reads: CASSTTDQETQYF. CDR3 coding DNA: TGTGCCAGTAGTACGACAGACCAAGAGACCCAGTACTTC.

The rearrangement uses TRBV6-1 and TRBJ1-2, with D maybe TRBD1 (6 bases). The CDR3 sequence is 15 residues long. V shed 1 base and J shed 3 bases, with 12 bases lying between them. Germline assignment: CDR1 MNHNS and CDR2 SASEGT. The CDR3 loop reads CASSEVGRGHYGYTF. In DNA form, the CDR3 reads TGTGCCAGCAGTGAAGTAGGCAGGGGACACTATGGCTACACCTTC.

The rearrangement joins TRBV11-2 to TRBJ2-3; 9 nucleotides align to TRBD2. Germline lookup yields CDR1 SGHAT and CDR2 FQNNGV. The CDR3 loop spans 17 amino acids. V dropped 4 bases and J dropped 4; count of bases not matched to a gene: 12. Here the CDR3 reads CASSSLSRREGADTQYF. CDR3 bases: TGTGCCAGCAGCTCCCTGAGCCGGCGGGAGGGGGCAGATACGCAGTATTTT.